The present TCR beta chain was sequenced within a study of identifying expanded T cells in peripheral blood. CDR1 and CDR2 from the germline V gene are LGHNA and YNFKEQ. V dropped 7 bases and J dropped 1 base, with 13 bases sitting between them. The CDR3 length is 14 residues. Collection occurred without any documented infections or immune events in donors. Libraries were prepared by immunoSEQ multiplex PCR; TCRdb keeps only in-frame clonotypes and omits some of them. The table includes about 58,000 clones, over 80% detected once. This clone was seen a few times. This TCR derives from a person aged 18-70 years in good health. V and J are TRBV4-2 and TRBJ1-1; the D is unclear. The sequenced sample was blood. The CDR3 bases are TGTGCCAGCACAAAGAACAGTGGGAACACTGAAGCTTTCTTT. As protein: CASTKNSGNTEAFF.